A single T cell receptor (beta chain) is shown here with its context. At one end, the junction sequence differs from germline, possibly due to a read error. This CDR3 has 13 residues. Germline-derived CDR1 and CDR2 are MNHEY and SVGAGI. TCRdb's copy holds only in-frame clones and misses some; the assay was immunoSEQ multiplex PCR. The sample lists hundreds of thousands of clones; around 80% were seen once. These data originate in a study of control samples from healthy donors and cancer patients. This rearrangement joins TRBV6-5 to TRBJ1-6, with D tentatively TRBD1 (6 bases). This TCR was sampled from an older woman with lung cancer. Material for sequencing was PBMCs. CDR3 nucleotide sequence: TGTGCCGGCAGGACAGACAATAATTCACCCCTCCACTTT. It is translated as CAGRTDNNSPLHF.